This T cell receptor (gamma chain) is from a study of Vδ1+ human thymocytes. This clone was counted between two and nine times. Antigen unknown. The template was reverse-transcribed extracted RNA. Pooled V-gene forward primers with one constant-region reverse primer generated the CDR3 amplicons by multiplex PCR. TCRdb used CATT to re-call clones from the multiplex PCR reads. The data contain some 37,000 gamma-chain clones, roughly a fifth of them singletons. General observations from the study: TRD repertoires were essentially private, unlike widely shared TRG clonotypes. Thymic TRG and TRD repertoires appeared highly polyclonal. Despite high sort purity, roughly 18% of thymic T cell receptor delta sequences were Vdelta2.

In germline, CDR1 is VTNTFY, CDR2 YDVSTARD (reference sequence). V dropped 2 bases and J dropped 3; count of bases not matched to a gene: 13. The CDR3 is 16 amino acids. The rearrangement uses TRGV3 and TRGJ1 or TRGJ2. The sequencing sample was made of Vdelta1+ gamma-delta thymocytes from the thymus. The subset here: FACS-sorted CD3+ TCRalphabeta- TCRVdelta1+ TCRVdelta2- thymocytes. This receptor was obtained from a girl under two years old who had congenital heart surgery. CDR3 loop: CATWDMRDRGYYKKLF. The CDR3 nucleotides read TGTGCCACCTGGGACATGAGGGACCGGGGTTATTATAAGAAACTCTTT.